In its sample, the clone carrying this T cell receptor beta chain was seen many times. No antigen is known for it. Combining a sample-barcoded 5' primer with a J-beta primer mix, a second PCR ran for about 6 to 12 cycles. TCRdb itself ran the 5' RACE reads through MiXCR, one entry per CDR3 protein. The table records roughly 900,000 distinct CDR3 sequences, 29% of them present only once. The data derive from a study of blood T cells in healthy people across ages. Study findings and constraints: Estimates drawn from one million T cells were deemed to understate diversity.

The CDR3 totals 11 residues. In germline, CDR1 is DFQATT, CDR2 SNEGSKA (reference sequence). V was pared by 2 bases and J by 7 bases, with 6 bases between. The sample consisted of blood. The chain carries TRBV20-1 and TRBJ2-1; D uncertain. This sequence originates from an elderly woman in good health. The CDR3 loop is CSARRDNEQFF. CDR3 nucleotide sequence: TGCAGTGCTAGAAGGGATAATGAGCAGTTCTTC.